Sequencing of this TCR beta chain was carried out in a study of CD8+CD57+ T cells in acquired aplastic anemia. Study-wide background: Sorted CD4+ plus CD8+ cells gave DNA averaging roughly 3 ug. Mean read depth for CD4+ cells from healthy donors was 10 million to 13 million. Study-level results: Around 27 was the count of CD8+ CDR3 sequences that patients shared with controls.

CDR1 SEHNR and CDR2 FQNEAQ come from the germline V gene (reference sequence). The CDR3 has 14 residues. As regards this clonotype: Its target is not known. An end of the junction differs from the germline gene, which may be a read error.

TCR beta VDJ and CDR3 profiles were obtained from a genomic DNA template. Using its own MiXCR run on the reads, TCRdb lists one record per CDR3 protein. The sample has just over 400,000 distinct CDR3 sequences, about two thirds seen once. Sequencing was done on a sample of sorted CD4+, CD8+, or CD8+CD57+ T cells (not recorded which) from PBMCs. This receptor was obtained from a human donor in good health, serving as a control. The genes are TRBV7-9 and TRBJ1-5; D unresolved. In DNA form, the CDR3 reads TGTGCCAGCAGCTTAGATTGGGCCGGGGAGTTCACGGAATTT. Amino acids: CASSLDWAGEFTEF. Based on the CDR3 plus reference TRBV7-9 and TRBJ1-5, the full variable domain is DTGVSQNPRHKITKRGQNVTFRCDPISEHNRLYWYRQTLGQGPEFLTYFQNEAQLEKSRLLSDRFSAERPKGSFSTLEIQRTEQGDSAMYLCASSLDWAGEFTEFGDGTRLSIL.